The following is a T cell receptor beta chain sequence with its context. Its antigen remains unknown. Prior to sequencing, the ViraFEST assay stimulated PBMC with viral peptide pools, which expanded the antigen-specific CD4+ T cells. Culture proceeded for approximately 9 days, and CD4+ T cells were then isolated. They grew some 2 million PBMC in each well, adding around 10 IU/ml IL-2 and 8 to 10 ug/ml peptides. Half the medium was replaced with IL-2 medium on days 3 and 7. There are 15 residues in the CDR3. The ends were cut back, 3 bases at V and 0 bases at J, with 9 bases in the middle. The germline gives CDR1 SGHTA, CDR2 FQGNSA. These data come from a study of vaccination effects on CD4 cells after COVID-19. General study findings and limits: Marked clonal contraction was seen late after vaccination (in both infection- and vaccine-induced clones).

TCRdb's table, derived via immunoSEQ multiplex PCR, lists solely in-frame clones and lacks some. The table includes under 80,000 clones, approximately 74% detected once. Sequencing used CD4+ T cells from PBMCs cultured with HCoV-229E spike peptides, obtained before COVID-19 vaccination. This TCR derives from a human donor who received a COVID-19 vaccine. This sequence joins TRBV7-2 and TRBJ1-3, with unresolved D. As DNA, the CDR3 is TGTGCCAGCAGCTTTAGACATTCCTCTGGAAACACCATATATTTT. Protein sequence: CASSFRHSSGNTIYF. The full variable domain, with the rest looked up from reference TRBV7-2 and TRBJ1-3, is GAGVSQSPSNKVTEKGKDVELRCDPISGHTALYWYRQSLGQGLEFLIYFQGNSAPDKSGLPSDRFSAERTGGSVSTLTIQRTQQEDSAVYLCASSFRHSSGNTIYFGEGSWLTVV.